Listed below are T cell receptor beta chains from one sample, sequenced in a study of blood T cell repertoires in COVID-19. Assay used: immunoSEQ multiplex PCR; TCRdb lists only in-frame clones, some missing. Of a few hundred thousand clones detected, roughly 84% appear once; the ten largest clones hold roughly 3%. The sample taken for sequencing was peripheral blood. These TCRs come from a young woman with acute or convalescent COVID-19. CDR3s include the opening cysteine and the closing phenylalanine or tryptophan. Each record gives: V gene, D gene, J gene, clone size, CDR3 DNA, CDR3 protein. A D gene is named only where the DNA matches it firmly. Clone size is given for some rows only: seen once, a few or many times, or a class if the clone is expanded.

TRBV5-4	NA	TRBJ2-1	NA	TGTGCCAGTGGGGGGACGGTCTACAATGAGCAGTTCTTC	CASGGTVYNEQFF
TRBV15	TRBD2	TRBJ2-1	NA	TGTGCCACCAGCAGAGATCGACTAGCGGGAGTTAGCTCCTACAATGAGCAGTTCTTC	CATSRDRLAGVSSYNEQFF
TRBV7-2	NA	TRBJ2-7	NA	TGTGCCAGCAGCGCCGGAGGGGTCTACGAGCAGTACTTC	CASSAGGVYEQYF
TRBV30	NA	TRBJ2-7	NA	TGTGCCTGGAGCCCCGGTTCCTACGAGCAGTACTTC	CAWSPGSYEQYF
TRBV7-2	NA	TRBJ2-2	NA	TGTGCCAGCAGCTCCCGCAGGCGGAACACCGGGGAGCTGTTTTTT	CASSSRRRNTGELFF
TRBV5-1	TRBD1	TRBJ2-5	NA	TGCGCCAGCACCGAATCCGGGACAGGGGGTCGAGAGACCCAGTACTTC	CASTESGTGGRETQYF
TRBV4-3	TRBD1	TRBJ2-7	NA	TGCGCCAGCAGCCCTGACGGGACAGGGTGGAACGAGCAGTACTTC	CASSPDGTGWNEQYF
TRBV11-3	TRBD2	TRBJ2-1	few	TGTGCCAGCAGCTTAGTGGGGGGACTAGCGGGAGAGGGGAATGAGCAGTTCTTC	CASSLVGGLAGEGNEQFF
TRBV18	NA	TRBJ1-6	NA	TGTGCCAGCTCACCAAACAGGGCCGTCTCTTCACCCCTCCACTTT	CASSPNRAVSSPLHF
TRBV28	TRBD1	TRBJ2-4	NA	TGTGCCAGCAGTCCTACTTCCGGACAGGGAAAAAACATTCAGTACTTC	CASSPTSGQGKNIQYF
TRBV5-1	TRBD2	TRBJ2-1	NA	TGCGCCAGCAGCTTTCGTAGCGGGAGGGTCCGATCTGAGCAGTTCTTC	CASSFRSGRVRSEQFF
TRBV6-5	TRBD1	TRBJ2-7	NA	TGTGCCAGCAGTTACCGTCCCGGGACAGGGACCTACGAGCAGTACTTC	CASSYRPGTGTYEQYF
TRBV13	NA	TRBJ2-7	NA	TGTGCCAGCAGCTTAGAAGGTTTGTCGCGGGACCACTACGAGCAGTACTTC	CASSLEGLSRDHYEQYF
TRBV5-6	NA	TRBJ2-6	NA	TGTGCCAGCAGCCTCACAGGCTCTGGGGCCAACGTCCTGACTTTC	CASSLTGSGANVLTF
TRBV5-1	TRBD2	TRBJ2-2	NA	TGCGCCAGCAGAGGTCGACTAGCGGGAACGAACACCGGGGAGCTGTTTTTT	CASRGRLAGTNTGELFF
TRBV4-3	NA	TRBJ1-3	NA	TGCGCCAGCAGCCAAGTACGAGGGAGAAACACCATATATTTT	CASSQVRGRNTIYF
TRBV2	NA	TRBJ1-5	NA	TGTGCCAGCAGATACAGTAGTTTCTACGATCAGCCCCAGCATTTT	CASRYSSFYDQPQHF
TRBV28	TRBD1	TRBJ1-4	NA	TGTGCCAGCAGTTTAGGGGACAGGGGGCATGCTGAAAAACTGTTTTTT	CASSLGDRGHAEKLFF
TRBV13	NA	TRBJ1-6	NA	TGTGCCAGCAGCTTAGGCTACGACACCCTCCACTTT	CASSLGYDTLHF
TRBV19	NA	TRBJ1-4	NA	TGTGCCAGTAGAACGGGACTAACCCCTTTTAATGAAAAACTGTTTTTT	CASRTGLTPFNEKLFF
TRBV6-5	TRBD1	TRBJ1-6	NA	TGTGCCAGCAGGGGACAGGGAGTCTTTCCACCCCTCCACTTT	CASRGQGVFPPLHF
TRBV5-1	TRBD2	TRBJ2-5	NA	TGCGCCAGCAGCGGCGCCTCTAGCTCAGGACTAGCGGGACCTGAGACCCAGTACTTC	CASSGASSSGLAGPETQYF
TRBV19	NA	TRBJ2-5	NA	TGTGCCAGTAGTATTCTGGGCAGCCAAGAGACCCAGTACTTC	CASSILGSQETQYF
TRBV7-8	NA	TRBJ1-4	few	TGTGCCAGCACCTTCGGGTTACGGGGTGAGAAGAATGAAAAACTGTTTTTT	CASTFGLRGEKNEKLFF
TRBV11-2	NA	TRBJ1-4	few	TGTGCCAGCAGCTCATGGAGGAGTGAAAAACTGTTTTTT	CASSSWRSEKLFF
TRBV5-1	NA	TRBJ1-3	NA	TGCGCCAGCAGCACTGACAGTTCTGGAAACACCATATATTTT	CASSTDSSGNTIYF
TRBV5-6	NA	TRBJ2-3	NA	TGTGCCAGCAGGCTGCTTAACAGGGTTGGGGTGGATACGCAGTATTTT	CASRLLNRVGVDTQYF
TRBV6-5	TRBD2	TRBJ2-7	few	TGTGCCAGCAACAGCGGGGGCCTAGCGGTCGAGCAGTACTTC	CASNSGGLAVEQYF
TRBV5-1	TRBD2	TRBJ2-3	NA	TGCGCCAGCAGCTTAGGGACTAGCATTGTAGATACGCAGTATTTT	CASSLGTSIVDTQYF
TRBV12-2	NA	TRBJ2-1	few	TGTGCAAGTCGCTCCGCTAGCGGGATTTACAATGAGCAGTTCTTC	CASRSASGIYNEQFF
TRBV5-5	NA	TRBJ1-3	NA	TGTGCCAGCAGCTTAGGACTGAGCTCTGGAAACACCATATATTTT	CASSLGLSSGNTIYF
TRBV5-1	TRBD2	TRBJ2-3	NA	TGCGCCAGCAGCAGACTAGCGGACACAGATACGCAGTATTTT	CASSRLADTDTQYF